The next 24 T cell receptor beta chains were all read from a single sample in a study of blood T cell repertoires in COVID-19. Assay used: immunoSEQ multiplex PCR; TCRdb lists only in-frame clones, some missing. The sample shows approximately 170,000 clones, roughly nine tenths of them seen only once. The sample consisted of peripheral blood. These receptors all stem from a man aged 30 to 39 with acute or convalescent COVID-19.

The chain recombines TRBV3-1 (or the pseudogene TRBV3-2) with TRBJ1-1; a possible D gene is TRBD1 (5 bases). The CDR3 has 13 residues. With 4 bases removed from V and 7 bases from J, the gap between germline ends came to 13 bases. Germline CDR1 and CDR2: LGHDT and YNNKEL (reference sequence). The CDR3 bases are TGTGCCAGCAGCCCTAGGGGTTCGGGTGAAGCTTTCTTT. This gives the protein CASSPRGSGEAFF.

This clone was seen a single time. The chain joins TRBV28 to TRBJ2-5; a possible D gene is TRBD2 (6 bases). V was clipped by 4 bases and J by 5 bases, with 17 bases between them. This CDR3 has 15 residues. CDR1 is MDHEN, CDR2 SYDVKM, per germline. Here the CDR3 reads CASSSHGSPGETQYF. DNA of the CDR3: TGTGCCAGCAGTTCCCACGGGAGCCCCGGGGAGACCCAGTACTTC.

The chain has TRBV7-2 and TRBJ1-1; D remains ambiguous. Germline CDR1 and CDR2: SGHTA and FQGNSA. V was shortened by 1 base and J by 0 bases, with 9 bases between the two germline ends. The CDR3 spans 15 residues. CDR3 nucleotide sequence: TGTGCCAGCAGCTTAGGAAGAACAATGAACACTGAAGCTTTCTTT. It yields the protein CASSLGRTMNTEAFF.

The chain combines TRBV9 with TRBJ2-3, with TRBD2 identical over 9 bases. With 4 bases clipped from V and 3 bases from J, the junction kept 9 bases outside the gene matches. The CDR3 consists of 16 residues. Germline V gene lookup returns CDR1 SGDLS and CDR2 YYNGEE. Here the CDR3 DNA reads TGTGCCAGCAGCCCCCGGACTAGCGTAAAGACAGATACGCAGTATTTT. Its protein product is CASSPRTSVKTDTQYF. Supplemented by reference TRBV9 and TRBJ2-3, the full variable domain reads DSGVTQTPKHLITATGQRVTLRCSPRSGDLSVYWYQQSLDQGLQFLIQYYNGEERAKGNILERFSAQQFPDLHSELNLSSLELGDSALYFCASSPRTSVKTDTQYFGPGTRLTVL.

The rearrangement links TRBV5-1 to TRBJ1-6; maybe TRBD1 (5 bases). V lost 2 bases and J lost 8, with 17 bases in between. The CDR3 length is 16 residues. The germline gives CDR1 SGHRS, CDR2 YFSETQ. CDR3 DNA: TGCGCCAGCAGCTTTACGGGGGGGAAGGGCGATTCACCCCTCCACTTT. It encodes CASSFTGGKGDSPLHF.

The V call is TRBV11-3, the J call TRBJ2-2, with 11 bases aligning to TRBD2. Trimming removed 5 bases from V and 5 bases from J; junction bases left unmatched: 7. This CDR3 has 16 amino acids. Germline V gene data show CDR1 as SGHNT and CDR2 as YENEEA. The CDR3 spells CASSLGTSGGTGELFF. CDR3 bases: TGTGCCAGCAGCCTAGGGACTAGCGGAGGTACCGGGGAGCTGTTTTTT.

The chain carries TRBV27 and TRBJ2-1; 7 positions match TRBD2. The CDR3 has 13 amino acids. Germline V gene lookup returns CDR1 MNHEY and CDR2 SMNVEV (reference sequence). The V gene end was trimmed by 2 bases and the J gene end by 9 bases; junction bases not matched to a gene: 4. This CDR3 reads CASSLAGEVEQFF. The CDR3 DNA reads as TGTGCCAGCAGTTTAGCGGGGGAGGTTGAGCAGTTCTTC.

This chain connects TRBV20-1 to TRBJ1-2; no firm D call. V was clipped by 3 bases and J by 7 bases, with 6 bases between them. The germline gives CDR1 DFQATT, CDR2 SNEGSKA (reference sequence). There are 10 residues in the CDR3. The DNA of the CDR3 is TGCAGTGCTAGCGCCAGTGGCTACACCTTC. It yields the protein CSASASGYTF.

This sequence joins TRBV6-5 and TRBJ1-2, with D possibly being TRBD1 (6 bases). V was trimmed by 0 bases and J by 6 bases, leaving 11 bases between them. Germline V CDR1 and CDR2: MNHEY, SVGAGI. This CDR3 contains 14 residues. CDR3 DNA: TGTGCCAGCAGTTACTCGGGGGGGCACAATGGCTACACCTTC. Its protein is CASSYSGGHNGYTF.

The rearrangement uses TRBV10-3 and TRBJ1-2; 9 positions agree with TRBD1. Looked up from germline, CDR1 is ENHRY and CDR2 is SYGVKD. The CDR3 covers 14 residues. Unmatched junction bases numbered 13, after V lost 9 bases and J lost 8 bases. The CDR3 sequence is CAIFSGTGKEGYTF. The CDR3 DNA is TGTGCCATTTTTTCCGGGACAGGGAAGGAAGGCTACACCTTC.

The chain has TRBV19 and TRBJ1-5, with TRBD1 identical over 8 bases. The ends lost 5 bases at V and 7 bases at J; junction bases unmatched: 16. From germline, CDR1 is LNHDA and CDR2 SQIVND (reference sequence). The CDR3 spans 17 residues. The CDR3 DNA follows: TGTGCCAGTAGTCCCCGGACAGGGAGTGCGAATGGGCAGCCCCAGCATTTT. Protein product: CASSPRTGSANGQPQHF.

The rearrangement uses TRBV19 and TRBJ2-1, with 8 bases matching TRBD1. Germline CDR1 and CDR2: LNHDA and SQIVND (reference sequence). V was pared by 2 bases and J by 1 base, with 7 bases of the junction left unmatched. The CDR3 consists of 17 residues. The CDR3 here is CASSITRTGISYNEQFF. CDR3 bases: TGTGCCAGTAGTATAACTCGGACAGGGATATCCTACAATGAGCAGTTCTTC.

The chain is built from TRBV15 and TRBJ1-1; unclear D gene. Germline CDR1 and CDR2: LNHNV and YYDKDF (reference sequence). CDR3 length: 15 residues. V was trimmed by 0 bases and J by 5 bases, leaving 13 bases between them. The CDR3: CATSRDRVGRTEAFF. In DNA, the CDR3 is TGTGCCACCAGCAGAGATAGAGTTGGGAGGACTGAAGCTTTCTTT.

This clone was seen only a few times. The chain combines TRBV7-9 with TRBJ1-1; no clear D gene. Germline V CDR1 and CDR2: SEHNR, FQNEAQ (reference sequence). This CDR3 has 12 residues. V lost 1 base and J 7 bases, leaving 7 bases between the germline ends. The CDR3 loop is CASSLGVYEAFF. The CDR3 coding sequence is TGTGCCAGCAGCTTAGGAGTTTATGAAGCTTTCTTT.

This chain connects TRBV6-5 to TRBJ2-1; TRBD1 matches at 8 bases. Germline values: CDR1 MNHEY, CDR2 SVGAGI. CDR3 length: 15 residues. The V segment lost 5 bases and the J segment 3 bases; nucleotides outside the gene matches: 6. CDR3 nucleotide sequence: TGTGCCAGCAGTCTCCGGGACAGGCTCTACAATGAGCAGTTCTTC. Translating it yields CASSLRDRLYNEQFF.

This clone was found a few times. This chain uses TRBV5-1 with TRBJ1-4; no firm D call. Germline CDR1 and CDR2: SGHRS and YFSETQ. V lost 0 bases, J lost 6 bases, and 6 bases lay in between. The CDR3 runs 13 residues. CDR3 bases: TGCGCCAGCAGCTTGGTCCCAGATGAAAAACTGTTTTTT. The encoded protein is CASSLVPDEKLFF.

This chain joins TRBV28 and TRBJ2-7; 8 nucleotides line up with TRBD1. From germline, CDR1 is MDHEN and CDR2 SYDVKM. Trimming removed 3 bases from V and 0 bases from J; junction bases left unmatched: 4. There are 15 residues in the CDR3. The CDR3: CASSFAGQVSYEQYF. The CDR3 nucleotides are TGTGCCAGCAGTTTTGCGGGACAGGTCTCCTACGAGCAGTACTTC.

The chain links TRBV5-6 to TRBJ1-5; D ambiguous. V was shortened by 7 bases and J by 4 bases, with 21 bases between the two germline ends. This CDR3 is 16 amino acids long. Germline loops: CDR1 SGHDT, CDR2 YYEEEE. CDR3 loop: CASRRPRECINQPQHF. The CDR3 DNA follows: TGTGCCAGCCGCCGTCCCCGGGAGTGTATTAATCAGCCCCAGCATTTT.

This clone has just one count. J is TRBJ1-4 and V is TRBV6-5, with D maybe TRBD1 (6 bases). CDR1 MNHEY and CDR2 SVGAGI come from the germline V gene. The CDR3 is 16 residues long. Trimming took off 1 base at V and 2 bases at J, with 11 bases between the two ends. DNA for the CDR3: TGTGCCAGCAGTTACTGGGGCAGGGGCACTAATGAAAAACTGTTTTTT. Translated, it gives CASSYWGRGTNEKLFF.

The chain has TRBV12-3 or TRBV12-4 and TRBJ1-2; TRBD1 is a possible D gene (5 bases). The CDR3 totals 13 residues. The V end was cut by 5 bases, the J end by 3 bases, with 10 bases between. The chain's CDR3 is CASSPDSDYGYTF. In DNA, the CDR3 is TGTGCCAGCAGTCCTGACAGCGACTATGGCTACACCTTC.

The V call is TRBV27, the J call TRBJ1-4, with unresolved D. V shed 3 bases and J shed 5 bases, with 7 bases lying between them. The CDR3 is made up of 13 amino acids. Germline CDR1 is MNHEY and CDR2 is SMNVEV (reference sequence). The CDR3 bases are TGTGCCAGCAGTTTGAGCCGAAATGAAAAACTGTTTTTT. This gives the protein CASSLSRNEKLFF.

The chain joins TRBV19 to TRBJ2-1, with D perhaps matching TRBD1 (5 bases). CDR1 is LNHDA, CDR2 SQIVND, per germline (reference sequence). Trimming stripped 2 bases from V and 6 bases from J, with 8 bases between. The CDR3 runs to 13 residues. The CDR3: CASSISGFNEQFF. In DNA, the CDR3 is TGTGCCAGTAGTATATCAGGGTTCAATGAGCAGTTCTTC.

J is TRBJ2-5 and V is TRBV18, with 13 bases lining up with TRBD2. This CDR3 region has 16 residues. Looked up from germline, CDR1 is KGHSH and CDR2 is LQKENI. V was clipped by 5 bases and J by 1 base; unmatched bases: 4. Here the CDR3 DNA reads TGTGCCAGCTCAGGACTAGCGGGGGACCTCCAAGAGACCCAGTACTTC. Amino acid sequence: CASSGLAGDLQETQYF.

The chain has TRBV6-5 and TRBJ1-6; D may be TRBD1 (6 bases). Germline CDR1 reads MNHEY; CDR2 reads SVGAGI. Deletions cut 2 bases from V and 8 bases from J, with 16 bases between. The CDR3 totals 16 residues. The CDR3 DNA follows: TGTGCCAGCAGTTACGGGGGGGGTCACAGGGATTCACCCCTCCACTTT. Translation: CASSYGGGHRDSPLHF.